What follows are 27 T cell receptor beta chains derived from one specimen sequenced in a study of cytomegalovirus exposure and HLA in healthy donors. Researchers ran the PCR with 60 Vbeta and 13 Jbeta primers. Profiled with immunoSEQ multiplex PCR; TCRdb holds only in-frame clones, not every one. The sample consists of 100,000 to 150,000 clones, 75% to 85% of them appearing once. Sequencing input: PBMCs. The source is a female donor in good health and CMV-seropositive.

CDR3 DNA: TGTGCCAGCAGCGCCACTAGCGGGGGAGATACGCAGTATTTT. It is translated as CASSATSGGDTQYF. The chain is built from TRBV5-5 and TRBJ2-3; 11 positions match TRBD2. The V segment lost 4 bases and the J segment 5 bases; nucleotides outside the gene matches: 3. This CDR3 has 14 residues. The germline CDR1 and CDR2 sequences are SGHKS and YYEKEE (reference sequence).

This chain uses TRBV5-1 with TRBJ1-1; the D gene is possibly TRBD1 (5 bases). The V end lost 4 bases, the J end lost 0 bases, and 7 bases lay between the germline ends. The germline V gene encodes CDR1 SGHRS and CDR2 YFSETQ. The CDR3 totals 13 residues. The DNA for the CDR3 is TGCGCCAGCAGCATGACAGTGAACACTGAAGCTTTCTTT. Amino acids: CASSMTVNTEAFF. Together with reference TRBV5-1 and TRBJ1-1, the CDR3 gives the full variable domain: KAGVTQTPRYLIKTRGQQVTLSCSPISGHRSVSWYQQTPGQGLQFLFEYFSETQRNKGNFPGRFSGRQFSNSRSEMNVSTLELGDSALYLCASSMTVNTEAFFGQGTRLTVV.

This chain connects TRBV2 to TRBJ2-3; unclear D gene. The germline V and J ends were trimmed by 6 bases and 0 bases, with 10 bases remaining between them. This CDR3 spans 14 amino acids. Per the germline V gene, CDR1 is SNHLY and CDR2 is FYNNEI. The DNA for the CDR3 is TGTGCCAGCAGCCTAGGAAGAAGCACAGATACGCAGTATTTT. Its protein product is CASSLGRSTDTQYF. Using reference TRBV2 and TRBJ2-3 for the parts outside the CDR3, the full variable domain is EPEVTQTPSHQVTQMGQEVILRCVPISNHLYFYWYRQILGQKVEFLVSFYNNEISEKSEIFDDQFSVERPDGSNFTLKIRSTKLEDSAMYFCASSLGRSTDTQYFGPGTRLTVL.

J is TRBJ1-3 and V is TRBV28, with D possibly being TRBD1 (5 bases). This CDR3 spans 14 amino acids. In germline, CDR1 is MDHEN, CDR2 SYDVKM. V was cut by 1 base and J by 2 bases, with 6 bases left in between. The DNA for the CDR3 is TGTGCCAGCAGTTTATCGGGGGCTGGAAACACCATATATTTT. Translating gives CASSLSGAGNTIYF.

The rearrangement uses TRBV4-2 and TRBJ1-2; D may be TRBD1 (5 bases). Germline V lookup: CDR1 LGHNA, CDR2 YNFKEQ. The CDR3 is 16 amino acids. V was shortened by 0 bases and J by 1 base, with 12 bases between the two germline ends. CDR3 DNA: TGTGCCAGCAGCCAAGATCACAGCAGGGTTAACTATGGCTACACCTTC. This sequence encodes CASSQDHSRVNYGYTF.

The CDR3 sequence is CASRLDRVETQYF. Written as DNA, the CDR3 is TGCGCCAGCAGACTCGACAGGGTGGAGACCCAGTACTTC. The genes are TRBV5-1 and TRBJ2-5; TRBD1 aligns across 7 bases. Trimming cost V 5 bases and J 5 bases; bases outside gene matches: 6. The CDR3 is 13 residues long. Germline V CDR1 and CDR2: SGHRS, YFSETQ. The full variable domain, rest sourced from reference TRBV5-1 and TRBJ2-5, is KAGVTQTPRYLIKTRGQQVTLSCSPISGHRSVSWYQQTPGQGLQFLFEYFSETQRNKGNFPGRFSGRQFSNSRSEMNVSTLELGDSALYLCASRLDRVETQYFGPGTRLLVL.

The V and J genes are TRBV6-6 and TRBJ2-3; TRBD1 matches 8 bases. Germline CDR1 is MNHNY and CDR2 is SVGAGI (reference sequence). The CDR3 is 13 residues long. Trimming cost V 7 bases and J 6 bases; bases outside gene matches: 6. In DNA, the CDR3 is TGTGCCAGCATCGGACAGGGAGAGGATACGCAGTATTTT. Amino acids: CASIGQGEDTQYF.

In its sample, this clone was seen once. This chain joins TRBV10-3 and TRBJ1-4; TRBD1 matches at 9 bases. V was pared by 4 bases and J by 13 bases, with 4 bases of the junction left unmatched. This CDR3 is built from 12 residues. In germline, CDR1 is ENHRY, CDR2 SYGVKD. The CDR3 DNA sequence: TGTGCCATCAGTGGGGAGACAGGGGGACTGTTTTTT. Its protein product is CAISGETGGLFF.

The V gene is TRBV15, the J gene TRBJ1-5; D is perhaps TRBD1 (6 bases). Trimming cost V 3 bases and J 7 bases, with 16 bases left between them. Germline CDR1 reads LNHNV; CDR2 reads YYDKDF (reference sequence). CDR3 length equals 15 residues. The CDR3 reads CATSRRAGAGQPQHF. The CDR3 DNA is TGTGCCACCAGCAGGCGGGCGGGGGCAGGGCAGCCCCAGCATTTT. The variable domain in full, completed from reference TRBV15 and TRBJ1-5, reads DAMVIQNPRYQVTQFGKPVTLSCSQTLNHNVMYWYQQKSSQAPKLLFHYYDKDFNNEADTPDNFQSRRPNTSFCFLDIRSPGLGDTAMYLCATSRRAGAGQPQHFGDGTRLSIL.

This clone has more than one count but fewer than ten. The rearrangement joins TRBV6-1 to TRBJ1-1; TRBD1 aligns across 8 bases. Germline CDR1 and CDR2: MNHNS and SASEGT. CDR3 length: 11 residues. With 6 bases clipped from V and 10 bases from J, the junction kept 4 bases outside the gene matches. CDR3 sequence reads: CASRKGQVAFF. DNA for the CDR3: TGTGCCAGCAGAAAGGGACAGGTAGCTTTCTTT.

The CDR3 nucleotides are TGTGCCAGCTCACCTCCCTCGAGGGGGATGTCCTACGAGCAGTACTTC. Residues: CASSPPSRGMSYEQYF. J is TRBJ2-7 and V is TRBV18; D might be TRBD1 (6 bases). V was shortened by 3 bases and J by 1 base, with 16 bases between the two germline ends. The germline gives CDR1 KGHSH, CDR2 LQKENI. This CDR3 contains 16 residues. The variable domain in full, with the rest retrieved from reference TRBV18 and TRBJ2-7, is NAGVMQNPRHLVRRRGQEARLRCSPMKGHSHVYWYRQLPEEGLKFMVYLQKENIIDESGMPKERFSAEFPKEGPSILRIQQVVRGDSAAYFCASSPPSRGMSYEQYFGPGTRLTVT.

This clone was picked up a small number of times. V usage is TRBV19 and J usage is TRBJ2-1, with 8 positions matching TRBD2. V lost 1 base to trimming and J lost 0 bases; unmatched junction nucleotides: 5. This CDR3 has 17 amino acids. Germline values: CDR1 LNHDA, CDR2 SQIVND (reference sequence). Here the CDR3 reads CASSIGWSGSSYNEQFF. In DNA form, the CDR3 reads TGTGCCAGTAGTATAGGGTGGAGCGGGAGCTCCTACAATGAGCAGTTCTTC.

This chain joins TRBV5-1 and TRBJ2-2, with a tentative D call TRBD2 (6 bases). V lost 5 bases and J lost 1, with 9 bases in between. The germline V gene encodes CDR1 SGHRS and CDR2 YFSETQ. The CDR3 totals 14 residues. The CDR3 is CASSGLQNTGELFF. CDR3 DNA sequence: TGCGCCAGCAGTGGACTACAGAACACCGGGGAGCTGTTTTTT.

The chain has TRBV19 and TRBJ2-1, with 13 nucleotides matching TRBD2. Germline V gene sequence: CDR1 LNHDA, CDR2 SQIVND (reference sequence). V shed 6 bases and J 10 bases; nucleotides not matched to a gene: 6. The CDR3 runs to 14 residues. CDR3 coding DNA: TGTGCCAGTAGACGGACTAGCGGGGGCTCAGAGCAGTTCTTC. It translates to CASRRTSGGSEQFF.

V and J are TRBV30 and TRBJ1-3; D is possibly TRBD1 (6 bases). V was shortened by 3 bases and J by 0 bases, with 12 bases between the two germline ends. CDR3 length equals 15 residues. In germline, CDR1 is GTSNPN, CDR2 SVGIG (reference sequence). CDR3 in amino acids: CAWSTGTHSGNTIYF. Here the CDR3 DNA reads TGTGCCTGGAGCACCGGGACACACTCTGGAAACACCATATATTTT.

This chain connects TRBV18 to TRBJ1-4, with D unclear. The CDR3 length is 13 residues. Looked up from germline, CDR1 is KGHSH and CDR2 is LQKENI. Trimming took 2 bases from V and 7 from J, leaving 8 bases between them. This CDR3 is CASSPSTSEKLFF. As DNA, the CDR3 is TGTGCCAGCTCACCAAGTACATCTGAAAAACTGTTTTTT.

The J gene is TRBJ2-3, the V gene TRBV9; 10 bases fit TRBD1. J was trimmed by 4 bases and V by 4 bases; bases with no gene match: 3. Germline lookup yields CDR1 SGDLS and CDR2 YYNGEE. There are 14 residues in the CDR3. Here the CDR3 DNA reads TGTGCCAGCAGCCCGGGACAGGGGCCAGATACGCAGTATTTT. It is translated as CASSPGQGPDTQYF. Based on the CDR3 plus reference TRBV9 and TRBJ2-3, the full variable domain is DSGVTQTPKHLITATGQRVTLRCSPRSGDLSVYWYQQSLDQGLQFLIQYYNGEERAKGNILERFSAQQFPDLHSELNLSSLELGDSALYFCASSPGQGPDTQYFGPGTRLTVL.

The genes are TRBV6-6 and TRBJ2-7; 7 bases match TRBD1. Per the germline V gene, CDR1 is MNHNY and CDR2 is SVGAGI (reference sequence). This CDR3 is built from 15 residues. Germline trimming cut 6 bases from V and 4 bases from J; bases unmatched to any gene: 12. This chain's CDR3 is CASRPGQDPGYEQYF. CDR3 coding DNA: TGTGCCAGCAGACCCGGACAGGACCCTGGATACGAGCAGTACTTC.

In nucleotides, the CDR3 is TGTGCCAGCAGTCCCAGGGAGGGGAGGGGCGGGGAGCTGTTTTTT. Its protein product is CASSPREGRGGELFF. J is TRBJ2-2 and V is TRBV27; 7 bases are a match to TRBD2. V gave up 5 bases and J gave up 7 bases; unmatched junction bases: 10. The length of the CDR3 is 15 residues. Per germline, CDR1 MNHEY and CDR2 SMNVEV (reference sequence).

V usage is TRBV6-5 and J usage is TRBJ1-3, with 7 bases matching TRBD1. V gave up 7 bases and J gave up 0 bases; unmatched junction bases: 6. Germline-derived CDR1 and CDR2 are MNHEY and SVGAGI. The CDR3 has 15 residues. This CDR3 is CASKKGQLSGNTIYF. The CDR3 DNA reads TGTGCCAGCAAAAAGGGACAGCTCTCTGGAAACACCATATATTTT.

The chain employs TRBV2 and TRBJ1-5; D may be TRBD1 (6 bases). V lost 1 base and J 3 bases, leaving 13 bases between the germline ends. Per germline, CDR1 SNHLY and CDR2 FYNNEI. The CDR3 is made up of 16 amino acids. The CDR3: CASSEGWGGLNQPQHF. In DNA form, the CDR3 reads TGTGCCAGCAGTGAAGGGTGGGGGGGCCTCAATCAGCCCCAGCATTTT. Supplemented by reference TRBV2 and TRBJ1-5, the full variable domain reads EPEVTQTPSHQVTQMGQEVILRCVPISNHLYFYWYRQILGQKVEFLVSFYNNEISEKSEIFDDQFSVERPDGSNFTLKIRSTKLEDSAMYFCASSEGWGGLNQPQHFGDGTRLSIL.

The chain carries TRBV6-5 and TRBJ1-2, with TRBD1 identical over 10 bases. V gave up 2 bases and J gave up 8 bases; unmatched junction bases: 11. The CDR3 spans 16 residues. Germline CDR1 MNHEY, CDR2 SVGAGI. The CDR3: CASSYTPPGTGVGYTF. The CDR3, as DNA: TGTGCCAGCAGTTACACACCCCCCGGGACAGGGGTGGGCTACACCTTC.

This chain connects TRBV19 to TRBJ2-5; 7 bases agree with TRBD2. The CDR3 has 15 residues. Losses at the gene ends were 3 bases for V and 5 bases for J; bases not matched to a gene: 9. Per the germline V gene, CDR1 is LNHDA and CDR2 is SQIVND (reference sequence). CDR3: CASSISGGWVETQYF. The CDR3 DNA follows: TGTGCCAGTAGTATTTCGGGAGGATGGGTTGAGACCCAGTACTTC. The full variable domain, its missing parts supplied by reference TRBV19 and TRBJ2-5, is DGGITQSPKYLFRKEGQNVTLSCEQNLNHDAMYWYRQDPGQGLRLIYYSQIVNDFQKGDIAEGYSVSREKKESFPLTVTSAQKNPTAFYLCASSISGGWVETQYFGPGTRLLVL.

The rearrangement links TRBV19 to TRBJ2-2; possible D gene TRBD2, 6 bases. The length of the CDR3 is 14 residues. Per the germline V gene, CDR1 is LNHDA and CDR2 is SQIVND (reference sequence). Trimming pared 6 bases from V and 5 bases from J, leaving 13 bases between. CDR3 residues: CASRLADLTGELFF. The CDR3 bases are TGTGCCAGTAGATTAGCGGATTTAACCGGGGAGCTGTTTTTT.

The chain links TRBV18 to TRBJ2-3; D might be TRBD2 (6 bases). CDR3 length: 16 residues. Germline V gene lookup returns CDR1 KGHSH and CDR2 LQKENI. Trimming removed 6 bases at V and 4 bases at J, with 20 bases between. Here the CDR3 reads CASSPWDSGSADTQYF. As DNA, the CDR3 is TGTGCCAGCTCCCCATGGGACTCGGGGAGCGCAGATACGCAGTATTTT.

J is TRBJ1-2 and V is TRBV5-1; D unresolved. Trimming took off 0 bases at V and 3 bases at J, with 9 bases between the two ends. The CDR3 is made up of 14 amino acids. Germline lookup yields CDR1 SGHRS and CDR2 YFSETQ. The CDR3 here is CASSLGTSDYGYTF. CDR3 DNA sequence: TGCGCCAGCAGCTTGGGCACAAGTGACTATGGCTACACCTTC.

V and J are TRBV30 and TRBJ2-4; tentative D call: TRBD1 (6 bases). The V gene's germline CDR1 is GTSNPN and CDR2 SVGIG (reference sequence). V dropped 3 bases and J dropped 8 bases, with 14 bases sitting between them. The length of the CDR3 is 13 residues. The CDR3 loop reads CAWSQQGADIQYF. The DNA of the CDR3 is TGTGCCTGGAGCCAACAGGGTGCGGACATTCAGTACTTC.